Here is one T cell receptor (beta chain) with its context. The Seattle patients, enrolled during active infection, were followed longitudinally. CDR1 and CDR2 from the germline V gene are MNHNY and SVGAGI (reference sequence). This CDR3 spans 11 amino acids. V was pared by 7 bases and J by 5 bases, with 8 bases between. Original methodology: Scientists estimated how many nucleated cells there were by amplifying reference gene primers. Clones were read by immunoSEQ multiplex PCR, and TCRdb kept only the in-frame ones, dropping some. V and J calls and clone size come straight from that table; D and trimming were deduced from the DNA. The sample yields some 180,000 clones, approximately 88% seen once. These data come from a study of blood T cell repertoires in COVID-19. Study background: Samples came from the United States, Italy and Spain, spanning acute and convalescent COVID-19.

The sequencing sample was made of peripheral blood. The clonotype originates from a woman between 40 and 50 years old with COVID-19, enrolled during active disease. V is TRBV6-6 and J is TRBJ2-5; D remains unclear. Written as DNA, the CDR3 is TGTGCCAGCACCAAAGCGGAGACCCAGTACTTC. Protein sequence: CASTKAETQYF.